The clone carrying this TCR beta chain was recorded many times. These data belong to a study of early T cells in non-severe SARS-CoV-2 infection. The length of the CDR3 is 16 residues. Germline CDR1 reads MNHEY; CDR2 reads SVGAGI. J lost 5 bases, V lost 4 bases, and 8 bases had no gene match. MiXCR was run by TCRdb on the 5' RACE reads, yielding one entry per CDR3 protein. The sample shows approximately 77,000 distinct CDR3 sequences, 5% of them seen only once. The chain combines TRBV6-5 with TRBJ2-1, with 10 nucleotides matching TRBD2. The clonotype originates from an adult who was a healthcare worker with PCR-confirmed SARS-CoV-2 infection or an uninfected control (not recorded which). Source: whole blood, taken at baseline. This CDR3 is CASSSPYGLADNEQFF. The CDR3 coding sequence is TGTGCCAGCAGTTCCCCCTACGGACTAGCGGACAATGAGCAGTTCTTC.